This TCR beta chain was recovered during a study of long-term antiretroviral therapy in people with HIV. Findings and caveats of the study: The study collected no data on ART adherence, viral resistance or therapy changes.

Trimming took 6 bases from V and 4 from J, leaving 4 bases between them. This CDR3 spans 11 amino acids. Germline loops: CDR1 MNHEY, CDR2 SMNVEV (reference sequence). Runs used v3.0 of the immunoSEQ assay and were done at survey level. The protocol was immunoSEQ multiplex PCR, while the TCRdb copy is restricted to in-frame clones and leaves out a portion. The sample carries around 9,200 clones, roughly 78% recorded once. Comments on this clone: The target antigen is unknown.

Every specimen held between roughly 1-11 million cryopreserved PBMC. These were thawed and washed before DNA extraction. Sequenced material: unsorted PBMCs, taken 0.6 years before starting antiretroviral therapy. The clonotype was recovered from a man between 35 and 55 years old with HIV. This chain links TRBV27 with TRBJ2-1; D not certain. CDR3 loop: CASSLYNEQFF. For the CDR3, the DNA is TGTGCCAGCAGCCTTTACAATGAGCAGTTCTTC.